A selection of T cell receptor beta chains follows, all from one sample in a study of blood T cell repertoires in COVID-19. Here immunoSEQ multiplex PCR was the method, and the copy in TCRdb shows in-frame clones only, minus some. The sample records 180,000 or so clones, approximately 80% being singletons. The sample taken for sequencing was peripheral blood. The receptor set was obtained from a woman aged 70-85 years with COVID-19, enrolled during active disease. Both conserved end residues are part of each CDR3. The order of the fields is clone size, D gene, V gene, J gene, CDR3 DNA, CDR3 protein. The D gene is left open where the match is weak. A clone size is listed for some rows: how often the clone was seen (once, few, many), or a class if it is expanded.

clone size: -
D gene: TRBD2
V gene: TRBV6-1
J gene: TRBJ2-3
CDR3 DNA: TGTGCCAGCAGTGAAGCAGGAGGTAGCGGGGGATCAGATACGCAGTATTTT
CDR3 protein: CASSEAGGSGGSDTQYF

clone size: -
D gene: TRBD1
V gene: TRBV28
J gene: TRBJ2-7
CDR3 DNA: TGTGCCAGCAGTCCCAAACGTTCTAACCGGGACAGGAAGTTAAAGGGCTACGAGCAGTACTTC
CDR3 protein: CASSPKRSNRDRKLKGYEQYF

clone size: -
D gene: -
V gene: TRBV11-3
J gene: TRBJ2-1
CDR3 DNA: TGTGCCAGCAGCGGGGGCCGGTGGGGAGAGACTTACAATGAGCAGTTCTTC
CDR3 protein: CASSGGRWGETYNEQFF

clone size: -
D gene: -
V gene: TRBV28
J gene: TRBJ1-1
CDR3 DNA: TGTGCCAGCAGTTTATCGGCAGGGGAAGCTTTCTTT
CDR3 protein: CASSLSAGEAFF

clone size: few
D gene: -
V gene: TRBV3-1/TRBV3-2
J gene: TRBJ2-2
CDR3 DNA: TGTGCCAGCAGCCTTGGGCAGCACCCCGGGGAGCTGTTTTTT
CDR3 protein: CASSLGQHPGELFF

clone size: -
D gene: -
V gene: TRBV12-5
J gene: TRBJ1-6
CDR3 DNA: TGTGCTAGTGGTTTCGTTTGGGGGGGAAATTCACCCCTCCACTTT
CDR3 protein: CASGFVWGGNSPLHF

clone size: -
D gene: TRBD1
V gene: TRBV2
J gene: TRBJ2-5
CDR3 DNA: TGTGCCATACCACCGCGGACAGGGCCAGAGACCCAGTACTTC
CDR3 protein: CAIPPRTGPETQYF

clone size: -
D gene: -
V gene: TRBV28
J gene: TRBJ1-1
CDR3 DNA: TGTGCCAGCAGCGCACCGGGACTGACGAACACTGAAGCTTTCTTT
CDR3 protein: CASSAPGLTNTEAFF

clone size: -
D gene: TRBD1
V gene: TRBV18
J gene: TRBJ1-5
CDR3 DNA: TGTGCCAGCTCACCGGTGACAGGGAATAAGGCACAGCCCCAGCATTTT
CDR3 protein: CASSPVTGNKAQPQHF

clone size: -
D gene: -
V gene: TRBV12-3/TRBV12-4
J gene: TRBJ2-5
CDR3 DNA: TGTGCCAGCAGTTTGATGTCTCGGGAGACCCAGTACTTC
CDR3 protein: CASSLMSRETQYF

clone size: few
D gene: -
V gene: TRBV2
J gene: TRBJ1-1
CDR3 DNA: TGTGCCAGCTCGACAGGTCACACTGAAGCTTTCTTT
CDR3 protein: CASSTGHTEAFF

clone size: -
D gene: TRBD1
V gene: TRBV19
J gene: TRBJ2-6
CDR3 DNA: TGTGCCAGTAGTAGCGGGACAGGGACTGGGGCCAACGTCCTGACTTTC
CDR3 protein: CASSSGTGTGANVLTF

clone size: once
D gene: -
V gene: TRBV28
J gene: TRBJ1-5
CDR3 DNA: TGTGCCAGCAGACCAAGAGACAGGCCCAATCAGCCCCAGCATTTT
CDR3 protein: CASRPRDRPNQPQHF

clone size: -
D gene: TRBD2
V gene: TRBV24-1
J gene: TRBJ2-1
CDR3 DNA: TGTGCCACCAGTGGTGGACAGGGTTCGGGACTAGCGGGAGGGTCATCCTACAATGAGCAGTTCTTC
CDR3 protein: CATSGGQGSGLAGGSSYNEQFF

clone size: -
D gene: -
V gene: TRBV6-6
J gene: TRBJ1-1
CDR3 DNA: TGTGCCAGCAGTTACTTTTCCAGGGAAGCTTTCTTT
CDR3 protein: CASSYFSREAFF

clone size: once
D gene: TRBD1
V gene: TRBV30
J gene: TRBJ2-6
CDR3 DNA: TGTGCCTGGGGGACAGGGAGCTCTGGGGCCAACGTCCTGACTTTC
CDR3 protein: CAWGTGSSGANVLTF

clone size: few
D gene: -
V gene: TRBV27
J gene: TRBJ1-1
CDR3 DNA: TGTGCCAGCAGGAAAACAACAGGGTTGGTTGGGAACACTGAAGCTTTCTTT
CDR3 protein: CASRKTTGLVGNTEAFF

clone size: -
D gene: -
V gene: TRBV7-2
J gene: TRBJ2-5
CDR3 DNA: TGTGCCAGCAGCTCACAAGAGACCCAGTACTTC
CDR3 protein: CASSSQETQYF

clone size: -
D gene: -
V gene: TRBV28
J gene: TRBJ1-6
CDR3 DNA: TGTGCCAGCAGTTACGGCGTTTGGAGGAGCGTGGGGTCACCCCTCCACTTT
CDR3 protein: CASSYGVWRSVGSPLHF

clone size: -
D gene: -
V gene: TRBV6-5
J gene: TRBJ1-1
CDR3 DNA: TGTGCCAGCACCAGGATGGCTGGCACTGAAGCTTTCTTT
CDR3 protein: CASTRMAGTEAFF

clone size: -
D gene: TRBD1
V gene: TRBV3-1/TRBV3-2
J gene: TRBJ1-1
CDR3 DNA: TGTGCCAGCAGCAAAACCGGGACAGCATTAAACACTGAAGCTTTCTTT
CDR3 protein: CASSKTGTALNTEAFF

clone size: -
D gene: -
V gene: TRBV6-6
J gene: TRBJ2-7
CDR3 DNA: TGTGCCAGCAGTTACGGAGGGACTTGGAACGAGCAGTACTTC
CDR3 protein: CASSYGGTWNEQYF

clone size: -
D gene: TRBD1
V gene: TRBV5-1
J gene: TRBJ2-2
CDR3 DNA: TGCGCCAGCAGCTTCCAACAGGGGTTAGGCACCGGGGAGCTGTTTTTT
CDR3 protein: CASSFQQGLGTGELFF

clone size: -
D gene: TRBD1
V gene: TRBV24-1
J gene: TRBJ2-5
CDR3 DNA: TGTGCCACCAGTGATTTTCGGACAGGGGGGTACCAAGAGACCCAGTACTTC
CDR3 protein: CATSDFRTGGYQETQYF

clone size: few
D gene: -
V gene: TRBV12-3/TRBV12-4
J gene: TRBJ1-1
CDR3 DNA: TGTGCCAGCAGTCCGTCGGGCACTGAAGCTTTCTTT
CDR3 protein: CASSPSGTEAFF

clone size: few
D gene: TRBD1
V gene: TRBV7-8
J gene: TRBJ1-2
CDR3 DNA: TGTGCCAGCAGCCAGACAGGGCTTGAGGGCTACACCTTC
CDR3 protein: CASSQTGLEGYTF

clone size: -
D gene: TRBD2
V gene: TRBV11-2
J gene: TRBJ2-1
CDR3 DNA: TGTGCCAGCAGCCCCGGGACTAGCGGGGTCAATGAGCAGTTCTTC
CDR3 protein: CASSPGTSGVNEQFF

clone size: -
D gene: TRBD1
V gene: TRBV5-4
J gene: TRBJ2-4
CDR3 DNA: TGTGCCAGCAGCTTGGGGGGGACAGAAGTAGCCAAAAACATTCAGTACTTC
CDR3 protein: CASSLGGTEVAKNIQYF

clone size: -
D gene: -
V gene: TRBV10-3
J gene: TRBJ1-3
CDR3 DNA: TGTGCCATCAGTGAGGCGTTTTCTGGAAACACCATATATTTT
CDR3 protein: CAISEAFSGNTIYF

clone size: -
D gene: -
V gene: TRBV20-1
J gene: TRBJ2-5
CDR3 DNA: TGCAGCCTAAGAAGGGGGGAGACCCAGTACTTC
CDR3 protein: CSLRRGETQYF

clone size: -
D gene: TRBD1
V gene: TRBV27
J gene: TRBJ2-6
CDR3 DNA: TGTGCCAGCAGTGGAGCACTCGACAGGGGATCTGGGGCCAACGTCCTGACTTTC
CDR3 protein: CASSGALDRGSGANVLTF

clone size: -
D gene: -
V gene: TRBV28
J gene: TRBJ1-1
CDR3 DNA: TGTGCCAGCAGGGGAGGGGCGAACACTGAAGCTTTCTTT
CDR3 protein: CASRGGANTEAFF

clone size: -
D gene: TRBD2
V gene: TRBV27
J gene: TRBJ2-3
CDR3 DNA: TGTGCCAGCAGCCGAACCCCGGGGGGGCCCCAAGATACGCAGTATTTT
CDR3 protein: CASSRTPGGPQDTQYF

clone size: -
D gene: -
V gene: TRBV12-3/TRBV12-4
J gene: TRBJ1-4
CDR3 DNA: TGTGCCAGCAGCCCGCAGGGGGAAAAACTGTTTTTT
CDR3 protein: CASSPQGEKLFF

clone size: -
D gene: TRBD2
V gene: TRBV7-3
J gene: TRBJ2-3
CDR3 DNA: TGTGCCAGCAGCTTAACTCCAGCGGGGGGGTCAGATACGCAGTATTTT
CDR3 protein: CASSLTPAGGSDTQYF

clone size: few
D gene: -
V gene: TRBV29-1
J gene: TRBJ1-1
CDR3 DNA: TGCAGCGTTGATAAGAGTATGAACACTGAAGCTTTCTTT
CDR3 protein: CSVDKSMNTEAFF

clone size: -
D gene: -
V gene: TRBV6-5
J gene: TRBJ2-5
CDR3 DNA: TGTGCCAGCAAACCAGGGCGGGAGACCCAGTACTTC
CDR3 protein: CASKPGRETQYF

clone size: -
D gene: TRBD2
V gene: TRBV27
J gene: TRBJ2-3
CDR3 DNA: TGTGCCAGCAGTCAACGGCGGGGGTTCACAGATACGCAGTATTTT
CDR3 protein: CASSQRRGFTDTQYF

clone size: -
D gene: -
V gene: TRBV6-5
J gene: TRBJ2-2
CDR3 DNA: TGTGCCAGCAGTTACGCTAGTGCCGGGGAGCTGTTTTTT
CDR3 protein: CASSYASAGELFF

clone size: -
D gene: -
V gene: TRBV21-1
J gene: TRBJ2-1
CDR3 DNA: TGTGCCAGCAGCAAAACCCCCGGAGTCTTC
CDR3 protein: CASSKTPGVF

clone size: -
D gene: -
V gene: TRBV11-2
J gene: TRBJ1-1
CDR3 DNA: TGTGCCAGCAGCTTCAGTGGTCGGGGGTCGTTGAACACTGAAGCTTTCTTT
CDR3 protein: CASSFSGRGSLNTEAFF

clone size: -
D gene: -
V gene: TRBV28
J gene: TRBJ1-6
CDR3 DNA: TGTGCCAGCAGTTTCCAGGGCTCCTCACCCCTCCACTTT
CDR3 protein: CASSFQGSSPLHF

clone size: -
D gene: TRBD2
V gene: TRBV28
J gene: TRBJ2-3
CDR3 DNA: TGTGCCAGCAGTTTTAGCGGGAGGGCAGATACGCAGTATTTT
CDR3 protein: CASSFSGRADTQYF

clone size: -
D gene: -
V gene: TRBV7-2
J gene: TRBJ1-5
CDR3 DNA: TGTGCCAGCAGCTTATACAGGGTTAGCAATCAGCCCCAGCATTTT
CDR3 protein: CASSLYRVSNQPQHF

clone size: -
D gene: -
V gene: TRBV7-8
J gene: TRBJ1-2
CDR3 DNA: TGTGCCAGCAGCACCGACAGCCTCTATGGCTACACCTTC
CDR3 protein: CASSTDSLYGYTF

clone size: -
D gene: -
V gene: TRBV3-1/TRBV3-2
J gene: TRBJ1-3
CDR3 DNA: TGTGCCAGCAGCCTTTTGAGCTCTGGAAACACCATATATTTT
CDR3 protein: CASSLLSSGNTIYF

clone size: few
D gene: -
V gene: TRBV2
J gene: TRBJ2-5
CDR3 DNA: TGTGCCAGCAGTGAGGGTCAGGCCGAAGAGACCCAGTACTTC
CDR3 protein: CASSEGQAEETQYF

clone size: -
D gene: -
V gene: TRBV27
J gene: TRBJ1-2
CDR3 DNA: TGTGCCAGCAGTTACCGGGGTACACTCTATGGCTACACCTTC
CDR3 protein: CASSYRGTLYGYTF